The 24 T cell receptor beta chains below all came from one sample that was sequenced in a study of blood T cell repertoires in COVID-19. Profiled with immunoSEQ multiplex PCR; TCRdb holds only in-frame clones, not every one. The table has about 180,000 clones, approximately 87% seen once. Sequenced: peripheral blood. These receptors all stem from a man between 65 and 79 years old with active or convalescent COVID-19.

The CDR3 spells CASSTTRFLTNYGYTF. Written as DNA, the CDR3 is TGTGCCAGCAGTACCACGAGATTTCTAACTAACTATGGCTACACCTTC. This chain joins TRBV27 and TRBJ1-2; D uncertain. In germline, CDR1 is MNHEY, CDR2 SMNVEV (reference sequence). The CDR3 covers 16 residues. Trimming removed 5 bases at V and 0 bases at J, with 16 bases between.

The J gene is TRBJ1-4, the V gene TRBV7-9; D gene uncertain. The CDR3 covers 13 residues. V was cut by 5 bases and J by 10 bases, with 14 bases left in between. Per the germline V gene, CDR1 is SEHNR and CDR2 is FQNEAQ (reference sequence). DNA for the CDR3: TGTGCCAGCAGCATCGAAGCCGATGGAAAACTGTTTTTT. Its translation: CASSIEADGKLFF.

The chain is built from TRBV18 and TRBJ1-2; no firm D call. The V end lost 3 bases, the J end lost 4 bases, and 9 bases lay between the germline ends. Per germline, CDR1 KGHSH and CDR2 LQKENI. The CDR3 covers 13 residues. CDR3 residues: CASSPSGFYGYTF. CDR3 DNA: TGTGCCAGCTCACCCTCGGGATTCTATGGCTACACCTTC.

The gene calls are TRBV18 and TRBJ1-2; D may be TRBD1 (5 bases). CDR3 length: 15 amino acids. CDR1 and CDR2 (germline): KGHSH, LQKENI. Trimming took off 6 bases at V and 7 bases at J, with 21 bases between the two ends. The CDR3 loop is CASSLGTPPEGGYTF. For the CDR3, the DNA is TGTGCCAGCTCCCTTGGGACTCCCCCGGAGGGTGGCTACACCTTC.

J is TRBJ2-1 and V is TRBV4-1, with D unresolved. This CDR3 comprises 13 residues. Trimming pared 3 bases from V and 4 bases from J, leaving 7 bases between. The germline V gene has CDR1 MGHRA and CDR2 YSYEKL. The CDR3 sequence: CASSHEQYNEQFF. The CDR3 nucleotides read TGCGCCAGCAGCCATGAACAGTACAATGAGCAGTTCTTC.

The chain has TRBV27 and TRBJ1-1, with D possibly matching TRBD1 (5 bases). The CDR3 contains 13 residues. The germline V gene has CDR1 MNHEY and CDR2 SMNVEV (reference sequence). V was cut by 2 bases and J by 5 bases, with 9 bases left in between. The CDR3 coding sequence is TGTGCCAGCAGTTTAACCCGACAGACTGAAGCTTTCTTT. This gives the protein CASSLTRQTEAFF.

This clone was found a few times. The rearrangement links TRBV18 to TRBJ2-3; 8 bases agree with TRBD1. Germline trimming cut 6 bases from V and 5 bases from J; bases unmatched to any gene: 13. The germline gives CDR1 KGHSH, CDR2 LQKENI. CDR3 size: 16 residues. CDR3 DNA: TGTGCCAGCTCGGCGGACAGGGTAGTTGTCGGAGATACGCAGTATTTT. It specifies CASSADRVVVGDTQYF.

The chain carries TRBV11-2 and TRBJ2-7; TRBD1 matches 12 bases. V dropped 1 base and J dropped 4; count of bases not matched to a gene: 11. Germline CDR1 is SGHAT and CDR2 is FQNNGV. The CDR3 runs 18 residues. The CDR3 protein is CASSLGRAGTGGRYEQYF. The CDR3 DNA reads TGTGCCAGCAGCTTAGGGAGAGCCGGGACAGGGGGCAGATACGAGCAGTACTTC.

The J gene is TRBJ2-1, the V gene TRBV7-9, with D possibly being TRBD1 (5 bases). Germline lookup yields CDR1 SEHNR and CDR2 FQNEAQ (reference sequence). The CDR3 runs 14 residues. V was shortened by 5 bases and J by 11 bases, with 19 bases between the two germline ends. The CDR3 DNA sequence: TGTGCCAGCAGCCAGCCTGGGGCTCCCGAAAAGCAGTTCTTC. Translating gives CASSQPGAPEKQFF.

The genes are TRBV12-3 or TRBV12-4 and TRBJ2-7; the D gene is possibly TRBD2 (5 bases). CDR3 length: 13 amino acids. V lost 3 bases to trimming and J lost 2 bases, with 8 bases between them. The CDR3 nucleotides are TGTGCCAGCAGTTTGAGGGTTCCCTACGAGCAGTACTTC. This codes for CASSLRVPYEQYF.

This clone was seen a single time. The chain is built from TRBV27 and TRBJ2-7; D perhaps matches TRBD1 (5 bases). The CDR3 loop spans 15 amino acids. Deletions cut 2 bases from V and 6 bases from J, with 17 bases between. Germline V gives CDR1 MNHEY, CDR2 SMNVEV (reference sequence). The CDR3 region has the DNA TGTGCCAGCAGTTTACAGGCAGGGCTCACCCGCGAGCAGTACTTC. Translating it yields CASSLQAGLTREQYF.

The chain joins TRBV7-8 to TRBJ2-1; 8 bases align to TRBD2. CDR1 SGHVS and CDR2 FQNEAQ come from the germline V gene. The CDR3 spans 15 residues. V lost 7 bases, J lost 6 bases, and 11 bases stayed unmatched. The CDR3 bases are TGTGCCAGCACCAAAAAGCGGGAGAGGCTCAATGAGCAGTTCTTC. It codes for CASTKKRERLNEQFF.

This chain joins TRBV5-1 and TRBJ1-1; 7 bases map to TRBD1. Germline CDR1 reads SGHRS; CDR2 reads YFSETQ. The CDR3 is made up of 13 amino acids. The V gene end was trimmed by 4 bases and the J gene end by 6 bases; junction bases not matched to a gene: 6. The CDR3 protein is CASSLGTAAEAFF. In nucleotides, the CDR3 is TGCGCCAGCAGCCTCGGGACAGCGGCTGAAGCTTTCTTT.

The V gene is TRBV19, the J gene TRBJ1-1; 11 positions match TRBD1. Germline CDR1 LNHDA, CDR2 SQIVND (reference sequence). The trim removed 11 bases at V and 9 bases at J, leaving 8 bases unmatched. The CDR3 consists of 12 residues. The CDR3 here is CASCGQGAQAFF. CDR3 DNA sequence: TGTGCCTCCTGCGGACAGGGGGCTCAAGCTTTCTTT.

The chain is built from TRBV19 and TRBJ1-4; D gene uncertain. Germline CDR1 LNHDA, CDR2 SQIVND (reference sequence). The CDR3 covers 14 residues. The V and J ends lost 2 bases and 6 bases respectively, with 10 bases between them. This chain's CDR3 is CASSITSVDEKLFF. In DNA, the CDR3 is TGTGCCAGTAGTATAACAAGCGTGGATGAAAAACTGTTTTTT.

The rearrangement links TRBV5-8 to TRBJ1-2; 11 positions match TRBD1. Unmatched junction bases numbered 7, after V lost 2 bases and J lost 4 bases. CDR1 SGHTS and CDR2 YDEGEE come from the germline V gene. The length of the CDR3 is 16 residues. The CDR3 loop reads CASSFPGTGGSYGYTF. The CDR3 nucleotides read TGTGCCAGCAGCTTTCCCGGGACAGGGGGTAGCTATGGCTACACCTTC.

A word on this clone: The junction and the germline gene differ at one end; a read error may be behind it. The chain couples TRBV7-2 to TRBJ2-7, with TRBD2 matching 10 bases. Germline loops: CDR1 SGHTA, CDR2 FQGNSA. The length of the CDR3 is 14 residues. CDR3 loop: CASSLVGRAGGLLF. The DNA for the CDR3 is TGTGCCAGCAGCTTAGTAGGGAGAGCGGGAGGGCTTCTCTTC.

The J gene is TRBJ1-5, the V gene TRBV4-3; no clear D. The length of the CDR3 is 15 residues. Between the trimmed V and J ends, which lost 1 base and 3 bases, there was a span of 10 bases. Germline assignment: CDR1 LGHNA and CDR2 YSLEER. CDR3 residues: CASSQGGSFNQPQHF. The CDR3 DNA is TGCGCCAGCAGCCAAGGTGGTAGTTTCAATCAGCCCCAGCATTTT.

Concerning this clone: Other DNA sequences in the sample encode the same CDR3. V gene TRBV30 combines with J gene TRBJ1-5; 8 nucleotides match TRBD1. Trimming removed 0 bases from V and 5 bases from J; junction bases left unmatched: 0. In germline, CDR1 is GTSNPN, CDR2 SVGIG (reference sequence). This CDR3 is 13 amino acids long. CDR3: CAWSVQGDQPQHF. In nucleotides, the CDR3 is TGTGCCTGGAGTGTACAGGGGGATCAGCCCCAGCATTTT. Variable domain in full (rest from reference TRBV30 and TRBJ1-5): SQTIHQWPATLVQPVGSPLSLECTVEGTSNPNLYWYRQAAGRGLQLLFYSVGIGQISSEVPQNLSASRPQDRQFILSSKKLLLSDSGFYLCAWSVQGDQPQHFGDGTRLSIL.

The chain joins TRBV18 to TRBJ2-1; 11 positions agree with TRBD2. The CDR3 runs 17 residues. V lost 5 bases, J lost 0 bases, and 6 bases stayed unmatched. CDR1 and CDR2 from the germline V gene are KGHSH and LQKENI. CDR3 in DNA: TGTGCCAGCTCAACCAGACTAGCGGGGACCTCCTACAATGAGCAGTTCTTC. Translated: CASSTRLAGTSYNEQFF.

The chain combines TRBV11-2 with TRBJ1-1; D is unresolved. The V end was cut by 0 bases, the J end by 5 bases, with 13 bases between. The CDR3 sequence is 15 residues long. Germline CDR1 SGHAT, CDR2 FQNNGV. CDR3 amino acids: CASSLEMSLFTEAFF. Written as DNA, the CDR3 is TGTGCCAGCAGCTTAGAAATGAGTCTATTTACTGAAGCTTTCTTT.

In nucleotides, the CDR3 is TGCGCCAGCAGCTCGGGGGGGACCGACTCTGGAAACACCATATATTTT. Translation gives CASSSGGTDSGNTIYF. The chain carries TRBV5-1 and TRBJ1-3, with D perhaps matching TRBD1 (5 bases). The V gene's germline CDR1 is SGHRS and CDR2 YFSETQ. The germline V and J ends were trimmed by 3 bases and 0 bases, with 13 bases remaining between them. The CDR3 has 16 amino acids. Complete variable domain (other parts from reference TRBV5-1 and TRBJ1-3): KAGVTQTPRYLIKTRGQQVTLSCSPISGHRSVSWYQQTPGQGLQFLFEYFSETQRNKGNFPGRFSGRQFSNSRSEMNVSTLELGDSALYLCASSSGGTDSGNTIYFGEGSWLTVV.

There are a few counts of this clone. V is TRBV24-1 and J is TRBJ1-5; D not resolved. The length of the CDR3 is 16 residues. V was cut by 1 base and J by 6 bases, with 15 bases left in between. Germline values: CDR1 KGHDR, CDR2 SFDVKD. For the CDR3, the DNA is TGTGCCACCAGTGATTTACGAGGCGGTGGTGGTCAGCCCCAGCATTTT. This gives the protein CATSDLRGGGGQPQHF.

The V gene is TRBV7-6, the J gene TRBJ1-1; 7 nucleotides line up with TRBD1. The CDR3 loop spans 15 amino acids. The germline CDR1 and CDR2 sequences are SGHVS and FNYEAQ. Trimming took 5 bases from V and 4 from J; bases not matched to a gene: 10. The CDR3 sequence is CASSHPTGQSTEAFF. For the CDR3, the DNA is TGTGCCAGCAGCCACCCGACAGGGCAGAGCACTGAAGCTTTCTTT.